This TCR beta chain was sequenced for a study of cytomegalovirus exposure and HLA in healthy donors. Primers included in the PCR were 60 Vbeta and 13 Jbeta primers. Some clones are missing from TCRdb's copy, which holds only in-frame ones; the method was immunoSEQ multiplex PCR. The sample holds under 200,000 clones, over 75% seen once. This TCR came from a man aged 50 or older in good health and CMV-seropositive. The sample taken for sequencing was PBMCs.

CDR3 sequence reads: CASSGSSGNTIYF. The DNA for the CDR3 is TGTGCCAGCAGTGGGAGCTCTGGAAACACCATATATTTT. The chain carries TRBV7-8 and TRBJ1-3; no firm D call. The germline V gene has CDR1 SGHVS and CDR2 FQNEAQ. The CDR3 spans 13 residues. The germline V and J ends were trimmed by 6 bases and 0 bases, with 6 bases remaining between them.